This TCR beta chain was retrieved from a study of T-cell reconstitution after alpha-beta-depleted transplantation in children. This clonotype came up a few times. Preparing the TCRbeta library involved the use of unique molecular identifiers. TCRdb called the PCR reads again in MiXCR, with one record for every CDR3 protein. The sample lists 200,000 to 250,000 distinct CDR3 sequences, approximately 9.5% occurring once. Sequenced material: PBMCs from the stem cell graft donor, taken from the stem cell graft. The clonotype originates from a human donor who donated a stem cell graft to a child with acute lymphoblastic leukemia.

CDR3 coding DNA: TGTGCCAGCAGCTTAGGGACAGGGGGCCTTACGCGGGGCTACACCTTC. This sequence encodes CASSLGTGGLTRGYTF. The chain joins TRBV7-9 to TRBJ1-2; 11 nucleotides agree with TRBD1. CDR3 size: 16 residues. Germline CDR1 SEHNR, CDR2 FQNEAQ (reference sequence). V lost 1 base and J lost 8; bases outside the gene matches: 9.